A selection of T cell receptor beta chains follows, all from one sample in a study of blood T cell repertoires in COVID-19. The data were produced by immunoSEQ multiplex PCR, yet TCRdb's version contains in-frame clones alone and is incomplete. The sample carries tens of thousands of clones, less than 90% recorded once. Specimen: peripheral blood. These receptors were collected from a man between 45 and 60 years old with acute or convalescent COVID-19. CDR3s include the opening cysteine and the closing phenylalanine or tryptophan. Fields, in order: V gene, CDR3 length, D gene, J gene, clone size, CDR3 DNA, CDR3 protein. D genes are given only for firm matches. Clone size, where shown, is once, few, many, or a class for clones that have expanded.

TRBV3-1/TRBV3-2	13	-	TRBJ2-5	-	TGTGCCAGCAGCCGGGACGTACAGGGGACCCAGTACTTC	CASSRDVQGTQYF
TRBV28	16	TRBD1	TRBJ1-2	-	TGTGCCAGCAGTAATCCCCCGGGACAGGGTAACTATGGCTACACCTTC	CASSNPPGQGNYGYTF
TRBV7-2	16	-	TRBJ2-1	-	TGTGCCAGCAGCTCCGGTGAGTCAAGGCTAGTTAATGAGCAGTTCTTC	CASSSGESRLVNEQFF
TRBV19	15	TRBD1	TRBJ1-6	-	TGTGCCACGAAAGAAACCGGGACAGGGAATTCACCCCTCCACTTT	CATKETGTGNSPLHF
TRBV2	14	-	TRBJ2-2	-	TGTGCCAGCAGAGCAGGAGGGAACACCGGGGAGCTGTTTTTT	CASRAGGNTGELFF
TRBV28	17	-	TRBJ1-4	-	TGTGCCAGCAGTTTTGGTAGAACAGCATCAACTAATGAAAAACTGTTTTTT	CASSFGRTASTNEKLFF
TRBV24-1	16	TRBD1	TRBJ1-3	-	TGTGCCACCAGTGATTCGCTACAGGGGGGTGGAAACACCATATATTTT	CATSDSLQGGGNTIYF
TRBV24-1	16	TRBD2	TRBJ2-1	-	TGTGCCACCAGCCCCCCCCCTAGCGGGGGGGCGGGTGAGCAGTTCTTC	CATSPPPSGGAGEQFF
TRBV5-1	14	-	TRBJ2-7	-	TGCGCCAGCAGCTTGGGCCCAGGGATTAACGAGCAGTACTTC	CASSLGPGINEQYF
TRBV28	13	-	TRBJ2-3	-	TGTGCCAGCAGTTTCCGGGGCACAGATACGCAGTATTTT	CASSFRGTDTQYF
TRBV2	14	-	TRBJ1-4	-	TGTGCCAGCAGTCGTATACAGCAGAATGAAAAACTGTTTTTT	CASSRIQQNEKLFF
TRBV9	14	TRBD1	TRBJ2-1	-	TGTGCCAGCAGCCCTCGGACAGGGGGAAATGAGCAGTTCTTC	CASSPRTGGNEQFF
TRBV28	15	-	TRBJ1-5	-	TGTGCCAGCAGATCGAACAGGGCCCATCATCAGCCCCAGCATTTT	CASRSNRAHHQPQHF
TRBV7-2	15	-	TRBJ2-2	-	TGTGCCAGCAGCTTAGACAGGTCGAACACCGGGGAGCTGTTTTTT	CASSLDRSNTGELFF
TRBV25-1	16	TRBD1	TRBJ1-2	-	TGTGCCAGCAGTGATGGGCCCCCGGGACAGCCAGATGGCTACACCTTC	CASSDGPPGQPDGYTF
TRBV4-1	15	-	TRBJ1-2	few	TGCGCCAGCAGCCAGGAGACAGCAAACCGCTATGGCTACACCTTC	CASSQETANRYGYTF
TRBV5-1	16	-	TRBJ1-2	-	TGCGCCAGCAGCCCTGGCCGTCTGGGAGGGACCGATGGCTACACCTTC	CASSPGRLGGTDGYTF
TRBV7-9	10	-	TRBJ1-4	-	TGTGCCAGCAGCGGCGAAAAACTGTTTTTT	CASSGEKLFF
TRBV6-5	14	-	TRBJ2-5	-	TGTGCCAGCAGTACCCCCCCGCGGGGAGAGACCCAGTACTTC	CASSTPPRGETQYF
TRBV5-6	14	-	TRBJ1-3	-	TGTGCCAGCAGCTTGGGCGGCGCTATAAACACCATATATTTT	CASSLGGAINTIYF
TRBV5-4	14	-	TRBJ2-2	-	TGTGCCAGCAGCAAGGGACAGAACACCGGGGAGCTGTTTTTT	CASSKGQNTGELFF
TRBV5-1	13	TRBD1	TRBJ2-1	-	TGCGCCAGCAGCCCGACCCCCGAGGGACAGCGGTTCTTC	CASSPTPEGQRFF
TRBV9	17	TRBD2	TRBJ2-5	once	TGTGCCAGCAGCGTTGGGGAGGCTAGCGGGAGCAGAAAGACCCAGTACTTC	CASSVGEASGSRKTQYF
TRBV7-9	16	-	TRBJ2-7	-	TGTGCCAGCAGCTTATTCAGGGGTATGAGCTCCTACGAGCAGTACTTC	CASSLFRGMSSYEQYF
TRBV5-5	15	TRBD2	TRBJ2-3	once	TGTGCCAGCAGCTTGGGACTAGCGGACACAGATACGCAGTATTTT	CASSLGLADTDTQYF
TRBV5-4	15	TRBD1	TRBJ2-5	-	TGTGCCAGCAGCTTGGGACAGGGGCCCCAAGAGACCCAGTACTTC	CASSLGQGPQETQYF
TRBV5-4	15	TRBD2	TRBJ2-1	-	TGTGCCAGCACCTCAGTAGCGGGAGGGCCCTGGGAGCAGTTCTTC	CASTSVAGGPWEQFF
TRBV7-9	15	TRBD1	TRBJ2-5	-	TGTGCCAGCAGCGCCGGGACAGGGTGGTTCGAGACCCAGTACTTC	CASSAGTGWFETQYF
TRBV9	15	TRBD2	TRBJ2-5	once	TGTGCCAGCAGCGTATCTAGCGGGGGCCAAGAGACCCAGTACTTC	CASSVSSGGQETQYF
TRBV27	14	TRBD1	TRBJ2-7	-	TGTGCCAGCAGTACCGGACAGGGGGCGATCGAGCAGTACTTC	CASSTGQGAIEQYF
TRBV10-1	18	TRBD2	TRBJ2-7	-	TGCGCCAGCAGTGAGTTTTCTAGCGGGGGTTCGTTCTCCTACGAGCAGTACTTC	CASSEFSSGGSFSYEQYF
TRBV7-8	13	-	TRBJ2-3	-	TGTGCCAGCAGCTTCGGGAGCACAGATACGCAGTATTTT	CASSFGSTDTQYF
TRBV10-2	16	TRBD2	TRBJ2-3	-	TGCGCCAGCATTGAAGGGCCGGGACTAGCTGAAGATACGCAGTATTTT	CASIEGPGLAEDTQYF
TRBV7-2	15	-	TRBJ2-7	-	TGTGCCAGCAGCTCCGGGGGGCCAGGGAGCTACGAGCAGTACTTC	CASSSGGPGSYEQYF
TRBV6-2/TRBV6-3	16	TRBD1	TRBJ1-6	few	TGTGCCAGCAGTTCCGGGACAGGGGCTCTAAATTCACCCCTCCACTTT	CASSSGTGALNSPLHF
TRBV7-8	14	-	TRBJ1-3	-	TGTGCCAGCAGCCGGAGTTCCTCTGGAAACACCATATATTTT	CASSRSSSGNTIYF